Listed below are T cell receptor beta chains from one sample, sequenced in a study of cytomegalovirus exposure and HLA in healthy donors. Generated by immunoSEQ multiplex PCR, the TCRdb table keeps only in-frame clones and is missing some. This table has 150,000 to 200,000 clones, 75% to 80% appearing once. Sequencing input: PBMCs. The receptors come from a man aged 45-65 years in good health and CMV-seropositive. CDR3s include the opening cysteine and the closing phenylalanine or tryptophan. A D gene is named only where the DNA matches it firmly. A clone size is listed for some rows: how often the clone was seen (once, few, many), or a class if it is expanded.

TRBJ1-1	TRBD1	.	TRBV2	TGTGCCAGCAGTGGACAGGGGAGCACTGAAGCTTTCTTT	CASSGQGSTEAFF
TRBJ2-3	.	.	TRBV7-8	TGTGCCAGCAGCTTTGGCGGCAGGGCCCCAGATACGCAGTATTTT	CASSFGGRAPDTQYF
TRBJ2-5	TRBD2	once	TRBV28	TGTGCCAGCAGCCAACCGGGACTAGCGCTTTCGCAAGAGACCCAGTACTTC	CASSQPGLALSQETQYF
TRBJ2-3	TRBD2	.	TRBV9	TGTGCCAGCAGCGTAGGTCTAGCGGGGAGGTACACAGATACGCAGTATTTT	CASSVGLAGRYTDTQYF
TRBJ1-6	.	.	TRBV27	TGTGCCAGCACCAATAAAGGTGGAGGAGCCTATAATTCACCCCTCCACTTT	CASTNKGGGAYNSPLHF
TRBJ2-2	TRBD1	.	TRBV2	TGTGCCAGTCCCCGGGACAGGGGCACCGGGGAGCTGTTTTTT	CASPRDRGTGELFF
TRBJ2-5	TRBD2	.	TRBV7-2	TGTGCCAGCAGCCTAGCGGGGGGTGGAGAGACCCAGTACTTC	CASSLAGGGETQYF
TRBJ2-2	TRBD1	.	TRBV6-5	TGTGCCAGCAGTTACTCCCGGGACAGAGATACCGGGGAGCTGTTTTTT	CASSYSRDRDTGELFF
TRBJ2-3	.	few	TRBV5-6	TGTGCCAGCAGCCTTGATACTAGCACAGATACGCAGTATTTT	CASSLDTSTDTQYF
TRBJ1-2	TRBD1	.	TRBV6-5	TGTGCCAGCAGTTACGGCAGAGACAGGGGGCTTGGCTACACCTTC	CASSYGRDRGLGYTF
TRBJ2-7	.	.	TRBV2	TGTGCCAGCAGCCTTGGGGACTCGATAACCTACGAGCAGTACTTC	CASSLGDSITYEQYF
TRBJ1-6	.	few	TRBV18	TGTGCCAGCTCACCTGGCAGGGCAGATAATTCACCCCTCCACTTT	CASSPGRADNSPLHF
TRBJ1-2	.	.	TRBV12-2	TGTGCAAGTCGCTTAGCGGTCACTGAGGGAGGGGGCTATGGCTACACCTTC	CASRLAVTEGGGYGYTF